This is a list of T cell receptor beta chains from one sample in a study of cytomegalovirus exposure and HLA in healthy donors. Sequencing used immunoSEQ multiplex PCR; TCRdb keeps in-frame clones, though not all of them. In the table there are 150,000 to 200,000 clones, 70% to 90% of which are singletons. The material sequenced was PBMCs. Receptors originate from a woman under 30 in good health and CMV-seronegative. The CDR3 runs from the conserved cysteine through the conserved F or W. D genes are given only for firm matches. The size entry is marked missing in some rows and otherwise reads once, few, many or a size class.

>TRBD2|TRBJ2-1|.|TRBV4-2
TGTGCCAGCAGCCAAGATAACCTAGCGGGGGCCTCCCTTCAGTTCTTC
CASSQDNLAGASLQFF
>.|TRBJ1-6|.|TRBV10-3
TGTGCCATCAGTGAGTCGAGGTCCTACACCCTCCACTTT
CAISESRSYTLHF
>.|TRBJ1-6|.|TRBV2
TGTGCCAGCACTGGGCCCGATAGAACTTCACCCCTCCACTTT
CASTGPDRTSPLHF
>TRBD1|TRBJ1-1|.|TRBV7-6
TGTGCCAGCAGCTTAACGTGGGACAGGAGGGACGCTGAAGCTTTCTTT
CASSLTWDRRDAEAFF
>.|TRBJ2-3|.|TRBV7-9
TGTGCCGGGGCCACTAGCACAGATACGCAGTATTTT
CAGATSTDTQYF
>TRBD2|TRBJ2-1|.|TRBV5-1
TGCGCCAGCAGCTTTCGCGGGAGAAGGACCTACAATGAGCAGTTCTTC
CASSFRGRRTYNEQFF
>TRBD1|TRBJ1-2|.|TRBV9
TGTGCCAGCAGCGTGGGAACAGGGGCATACTATGGCTACACCTTC
CASSVGTGAYYGYTF
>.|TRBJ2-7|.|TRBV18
TGTGCCAGCTCACCCCCGACGCGGTCCTACGAGCAGTACTTC
CASSPPTRSYEQYF
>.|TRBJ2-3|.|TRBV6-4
TGTGCCAGCAGTGAAGGGGGAACAGATACGCAGTATTTT
CASSEGGTDTQYF
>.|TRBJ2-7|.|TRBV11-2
TGTGCCAGCAGTTCGGGGGAGCAGTACTTC
CASSSGEQYF
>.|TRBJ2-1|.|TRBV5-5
TGTGCCAGCAGCTTGGTTGGGCCTCTTATGTCCAATGAGCAGTTCTTC
CASSLVGPLMSNEQFF
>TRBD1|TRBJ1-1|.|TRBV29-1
TGCAGCGCCGGGACAGGGAACACTGAAGCTTTCTTT
CSAGTGNTEAFF
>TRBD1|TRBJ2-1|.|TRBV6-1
TGTGCCAGCAGTGCCGGGACAGGGGTCAATGAGCAGTTCTTC
CASSAGTGVNEQFF
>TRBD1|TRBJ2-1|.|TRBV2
TGTGCCAGCAAACCAGGGGGCAATGAGCAGTTCTTC
CASKPGGNEQFF
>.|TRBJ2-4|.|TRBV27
TGTGCCAGCAGTTTTCGGGGGGCTCAAAACATTCAGTACTTC
CASSFRGAQNIQYF
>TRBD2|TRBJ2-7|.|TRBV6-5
TGTGCCAGCAGTTCGGGGACTAGCGGCGAGCAGTACTTC
CASSSGTSGEQYF
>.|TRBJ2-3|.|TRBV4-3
TGCGCCAGCAGCCAAGATTCTCCAGGCACAGATACGCAGTATTTT
CASSQDSPGTDTQYF
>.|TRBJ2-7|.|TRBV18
TGTGCCAGCTCACAGATGACGGGAGAGCAGTACTTC
CASSQMTGEQYF
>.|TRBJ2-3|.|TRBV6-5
TGTGCCAGCACAGGAACTAGCACAGATACGCAGTATTTT
CASTGTSTDTQYF
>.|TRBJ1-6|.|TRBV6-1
TGTGCCAGCAGACAGGGCAACCTCCACTTT
CASRQGNLHF
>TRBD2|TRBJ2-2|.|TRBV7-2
TGTGCCAGCAGCTTAGGACTAGCCCGCACCGGGGAGCTGTTTTTT
CASSLGLARTGELFF
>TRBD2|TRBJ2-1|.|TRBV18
TGTGCCAGCTCACCCAAAGCGGGGCGATACAATGAGCAGTTCTTC
CASSPKAGRYNEQFF
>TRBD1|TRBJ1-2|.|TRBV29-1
TGCAGCGTTCTTGACAGGGCCCTATCCTTTAACTATGGCTACACCTTC
CSVLDRALSFNYGYTF
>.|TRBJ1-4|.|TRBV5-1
TGCGCCAGCAGCCCGGACAGTTATGAAAAACTGTTTTTT
CASSPDSYEKLFF
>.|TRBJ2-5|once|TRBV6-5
TGTGCCAGCAGATCGAGGTTGGAGACCCAGTACTTC
CASRSRLETQYF
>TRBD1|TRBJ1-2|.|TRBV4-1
TGCGCCAGCAGCCAAGATTATGGGCGACAGGGCTATGGCTACACCTTC
CASSQDYGRQGYGYTF
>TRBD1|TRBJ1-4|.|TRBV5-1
TGCGCCAGCAGCTTGGTGGGACAGGGGAGGAATGAAAAACTGTTTTTT
CASSLVGQGRNEKLFF
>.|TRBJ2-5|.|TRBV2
TGTGCCAGCAGTGGGGCAGAAGAGACCCAGTACTTC
CASSGAEETQYF
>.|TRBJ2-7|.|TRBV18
TGTGCCAGCTCCTTGGACAGAGACTACGAGCAGTACTTC
CASSLDRDYEQYF
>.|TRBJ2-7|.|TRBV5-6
TGTGCCAGCAGCTTCGACAGAACCTACGAGCAGTACTTC
CASSFDRTYEQYF
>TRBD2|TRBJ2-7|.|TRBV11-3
TGTGCCAGCAGCTTGTATAGCGGGGACTACTACGAGCAGTACTTC
CASSLYSGDYYEQYF
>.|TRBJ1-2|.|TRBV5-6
TGTGCCAGCAGCGGAATAACAGGGAACTATGGCTACACCTTC
CASSGITGNYGYTF
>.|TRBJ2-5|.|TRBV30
TGTGCCTGGAGTGTACGGTCCCTACAAGAGACCCAGTACTTC
CAWSVRSLQETQYF
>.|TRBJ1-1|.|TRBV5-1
TGCGCCAGCAGCTTACAGGTACCGAACACTGAAGCTTTCTTT
CASSLQVPNTEAFF
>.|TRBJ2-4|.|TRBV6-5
TGTGCCAGCAGTTCAACTACCCAAGGAGCCAAAAACATTCAGTACTTC
CASSSTTQGAKNIQYF
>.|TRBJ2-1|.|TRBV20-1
TGCAGTGCCACTGTACGGAATGAGCAGTTCTTC
CSATVRNEQFF
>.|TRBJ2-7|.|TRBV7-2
TGTGCCAGCAGCATGAGGACTCTGGGGTCTCTCGAGCAGTACTTC
CASSMRTLGSLEQYF
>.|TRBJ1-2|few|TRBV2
TGTGCCAGCAGTGATTTAATCACAGGGACTACGAACTATGGCTACACCTTC
CASSDLITGTTNYGYTF
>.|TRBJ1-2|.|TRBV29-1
TGCAGCGTTCTCAGGGAGGACTATGGCTACACCTTC
CSVLREDYGYTF
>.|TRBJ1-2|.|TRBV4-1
TGCGCCAGCAGCCTTTGGGCCCAGATCCCTTCGGGGGGCTACACCTTC
CASSLWAQIPSGGYTF
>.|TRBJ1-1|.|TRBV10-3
TGTGCCATCACAGGGGCGCAGGGCACTGAAGCTTTCTTT
CAITGAQGTEAFF
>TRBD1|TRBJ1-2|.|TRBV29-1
TGCAGCGCCACCGACAGGGCCTATGGCTACACCTTC
CSATDRAYGYTF
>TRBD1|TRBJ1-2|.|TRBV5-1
TGCGCCAGCAGCTTGCCTATCGAGGGGGCGAATGGCTACACCTTC
CASSLPIEGANGYTF
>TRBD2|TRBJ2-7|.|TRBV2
TGTGCCAGCACCTCGGGAACTAGCGGATCCTACGAGCAGTACTTC
CASTSGTSGSYEQYF
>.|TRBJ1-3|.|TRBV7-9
TGTGCCAGCAGCTTATTAGCACAGGTCTCTGGAAACACCATATATTTT
CASSLLAQVSGNTIYF
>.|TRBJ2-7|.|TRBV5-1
TGCGCCAGCAGCTTGACAGCATCCTACGAGCAGTACTTC
CASSLTASYEQYF
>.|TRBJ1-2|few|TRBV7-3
TGTGCCAGCAGCTCCACCGACAGCATATATGGCTACACCTTC
CASSSTDSIYGYTF
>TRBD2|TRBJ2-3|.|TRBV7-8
TGTGCCAGCAGCTTGCCCTACCCCCTAGCGGGGGGCCCCGGTACGCAGTATTTT
CASSLPYPLAGGPGTQYF
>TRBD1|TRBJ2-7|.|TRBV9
TGTGCCAGCAGCGTACGGACAGGGGGGACCTACGAGCAGTACTTC
CASSVRTGGTYEQYF
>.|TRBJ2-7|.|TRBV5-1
TGCGCCAGCATCCCCCGCAGCTCCTACGAGCAGTACTTC
CASIPRSSYEQYF
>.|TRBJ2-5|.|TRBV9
TGTGCCAGCAGCGTAGATTCGGGGAGCGGTCAAGAGACCCAGTACTTC
CASSVDSGSGQETQYF
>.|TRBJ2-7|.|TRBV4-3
TGCGCCAGCAGCCAAGTTGTCAGCTCCTACGAGCAGTACTTC
CASSQVVSSYEQYF
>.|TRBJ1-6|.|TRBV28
TGTGCCAGTTCCTCAGGGGCACGTTCACCCCTCCACTTT
CASSSGARSPLHF